This TCR beta chain was obtained from a study of blood T cells in healthy people across ages. General study findings and limits: Greater diversity and more naive CD4+ cells were seen in long-lived donors than in aged donors. Bulk PBMC profiling left naive and antigen-experienced comparisons inconclusive.

V gave up 5 bases and J gave up 5 bases; unmatched junction bases: 10. Germline CDR1 is SNHLY and CDR2 is FYNNEI. The CDR3 has 16 amino acids. On this clonotype itself: Antigen unknown.

The authors ran a second PCR of about 6 to 11 cycles using a sample-barcoded 5' primer and a J-beta primer mix. TCRdb independently ran MiXCR on the 5' RACE reads; one entry per CDR3 protein. The sample has hundreds of thousands of distinct CDR3 sequences; 55% to 70% are singletons. Sequenced sample: blood. The clonotype originates from a man between 25 and 39 years old in good health. The genes are TRBV2 and TRBJ2-5, with 11 bases matching TRBD2. CDR3 region: CASSMGTSGAAETQYF. Here the CDR3 DNA reads TGTGCCAGCAGTATGGGGACTAGCGGAGCCGCGGAGACCCAGTACTTC.